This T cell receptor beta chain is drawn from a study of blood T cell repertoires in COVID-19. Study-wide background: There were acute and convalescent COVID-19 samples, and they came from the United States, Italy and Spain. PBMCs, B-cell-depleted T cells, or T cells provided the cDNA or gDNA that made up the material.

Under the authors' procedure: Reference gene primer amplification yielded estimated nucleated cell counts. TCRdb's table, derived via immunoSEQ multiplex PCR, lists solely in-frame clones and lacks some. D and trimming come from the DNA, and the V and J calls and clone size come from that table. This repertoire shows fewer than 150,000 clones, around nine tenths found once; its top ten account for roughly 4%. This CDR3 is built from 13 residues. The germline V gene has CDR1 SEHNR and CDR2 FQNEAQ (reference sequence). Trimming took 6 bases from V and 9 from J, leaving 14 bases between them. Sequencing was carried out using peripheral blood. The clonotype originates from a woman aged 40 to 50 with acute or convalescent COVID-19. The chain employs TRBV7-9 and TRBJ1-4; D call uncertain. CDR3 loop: CASSRGQAQKLFF. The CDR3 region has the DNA TGTGCCAGCAGTCGAGGGCAGGCGCAAAAACTGTTTTTT.